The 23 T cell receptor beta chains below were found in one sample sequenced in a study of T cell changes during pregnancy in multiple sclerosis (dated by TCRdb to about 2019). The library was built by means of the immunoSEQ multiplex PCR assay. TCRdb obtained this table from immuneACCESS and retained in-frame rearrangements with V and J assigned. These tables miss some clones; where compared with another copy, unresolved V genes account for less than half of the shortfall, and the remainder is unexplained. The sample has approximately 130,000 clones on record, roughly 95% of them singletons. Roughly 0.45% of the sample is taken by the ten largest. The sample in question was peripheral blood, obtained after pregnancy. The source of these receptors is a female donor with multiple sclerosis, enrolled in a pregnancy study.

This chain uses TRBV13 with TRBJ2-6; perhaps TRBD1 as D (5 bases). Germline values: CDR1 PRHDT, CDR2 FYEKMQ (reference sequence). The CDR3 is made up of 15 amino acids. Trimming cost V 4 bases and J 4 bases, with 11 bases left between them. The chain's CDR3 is CASSSQGTGANVLTF. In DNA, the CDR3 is TGTGCCAGCAGCTCGCAGGGAACCGGGGCCAACGTCCTGACTTTC.

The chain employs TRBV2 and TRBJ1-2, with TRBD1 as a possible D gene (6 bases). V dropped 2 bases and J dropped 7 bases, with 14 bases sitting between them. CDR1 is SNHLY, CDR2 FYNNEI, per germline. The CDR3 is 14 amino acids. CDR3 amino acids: CASSERLGARGYTF. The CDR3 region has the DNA TGTGCCAGCAGTGAACGGCTGGGGGCGCGTGGCTACACCTTC.

The CDR3 protein is CASSIDGRTTDTQYF. DNA of the CDR3: TGTGCCAGTAGTATAGATGGCCGCACCACAGATACGCAGTATTTT. This chain links TRBV19 with TRBJ2-3; D ambiguous. The V gene's germline CDR1 is LNHDA and CDR2 SQIVND (reference sequence). This CDR3 region has 15 residues. Trimming pared 0 bases from V and 2 bases from J, leaving 9 bases between.

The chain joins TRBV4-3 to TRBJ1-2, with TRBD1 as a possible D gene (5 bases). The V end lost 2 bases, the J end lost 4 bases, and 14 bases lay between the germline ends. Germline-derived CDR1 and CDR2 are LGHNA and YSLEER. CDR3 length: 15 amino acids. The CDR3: CASSQSFGAIYGYTF. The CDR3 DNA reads TGCGCCAGCAGCCAATCCTTTGGGGCCATCTATGGCTACACCTTC.

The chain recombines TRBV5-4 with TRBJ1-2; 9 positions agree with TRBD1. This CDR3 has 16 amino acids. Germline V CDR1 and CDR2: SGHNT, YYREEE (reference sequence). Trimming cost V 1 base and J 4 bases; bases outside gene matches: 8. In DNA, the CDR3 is TGTGCCAGCAGCTTGATATTGGACAGGGGACTCTATGGCTACACCTTC. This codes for CASSLILDRGLYGYTF.

The CDR3 sequence: CASSLAVGDTGELFF. The CDR3 DNA sequence: TGTGCCAGCAGCTTAGCGGTGGGAGACACCGGGGAGCTGTTTTTT. The chain employs TRBV7-6 and TRBJ2-2, with D perhaps matching TRBD2 (5 bases). The CDR3 has 15 amino acids. Between the trimmed V and J ends, which lost 0 bases and 3 bases, there was a span of 8 bases. Germline CDR1 and CDR2: SGHVS and FNYEAQ.

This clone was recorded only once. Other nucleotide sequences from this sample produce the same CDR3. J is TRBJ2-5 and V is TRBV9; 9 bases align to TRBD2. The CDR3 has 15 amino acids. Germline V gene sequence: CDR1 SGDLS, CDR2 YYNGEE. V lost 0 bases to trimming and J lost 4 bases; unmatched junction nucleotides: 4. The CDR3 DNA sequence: TGTGCCAGCAGCGTAGGGCTAGCGGGAACAGAGACCCAGTACTTC. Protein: CASSVGLAGTETQYF.

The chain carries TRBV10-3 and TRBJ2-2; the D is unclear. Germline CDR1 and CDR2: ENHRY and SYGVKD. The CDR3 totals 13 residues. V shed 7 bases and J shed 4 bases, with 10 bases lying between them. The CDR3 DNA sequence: TGTGCCATCACCTCGGTTGGCACCGGGGAGCTGTTTTTT. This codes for CAITSVGTGELFF.

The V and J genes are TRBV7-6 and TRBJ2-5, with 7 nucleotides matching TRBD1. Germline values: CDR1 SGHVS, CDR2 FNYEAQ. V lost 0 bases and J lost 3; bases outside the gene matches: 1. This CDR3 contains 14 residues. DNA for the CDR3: TGTGCCAGCAGCTTAGCGACAGGGAAAGAGACCCAGTACTTC. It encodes CASSLATGKETQYF.

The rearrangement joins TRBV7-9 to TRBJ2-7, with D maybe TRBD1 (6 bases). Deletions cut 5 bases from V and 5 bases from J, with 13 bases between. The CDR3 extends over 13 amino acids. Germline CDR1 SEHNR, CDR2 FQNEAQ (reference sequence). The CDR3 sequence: CASSADSFNEQYF. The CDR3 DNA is TGTGCCAGCAGCGCGGACAGTTTTAACGAGCAGTACTTC.

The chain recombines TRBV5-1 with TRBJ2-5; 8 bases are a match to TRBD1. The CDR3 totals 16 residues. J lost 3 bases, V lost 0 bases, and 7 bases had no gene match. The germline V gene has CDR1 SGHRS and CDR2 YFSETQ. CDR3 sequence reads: CASSLGGTGVKETQYF. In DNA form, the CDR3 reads TGCGCCAGCAGCTTGGGAGGGACAGGAGTTAAAGAGACCCAGTACTTC.

The CDR3 region is CASSLYYHRQGGSGANVLTF. In nucleotides, the CDR3 is TGTGCCAGCTCACTCTACTATCACAGACAGGGAGGATCTGGGGCCAACGTCCTGACTTTC. The rearrangement joins TRBV18 to TRBJ2-6; D perhaps matches TRBD1 (7 bases). V was shortened by 4 bases and J by 1 base, with 23 bases between the two germline ends. Germline values: CDR1 KGHSH, CDR2 LQKENI. The CDR3 length is 20 residues.

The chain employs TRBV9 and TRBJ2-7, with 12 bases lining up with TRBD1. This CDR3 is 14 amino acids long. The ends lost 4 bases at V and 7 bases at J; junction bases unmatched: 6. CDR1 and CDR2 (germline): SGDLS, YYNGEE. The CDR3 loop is CASSSRDRGLEQYF. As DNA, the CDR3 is TGTGCCAGCAGCTCCCGGGACAGGGGGCTTGAGCAGTACTTC.

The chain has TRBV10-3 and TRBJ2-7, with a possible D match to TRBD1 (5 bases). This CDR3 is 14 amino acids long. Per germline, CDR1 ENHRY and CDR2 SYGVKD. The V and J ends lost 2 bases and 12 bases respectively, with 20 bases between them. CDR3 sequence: CAISEPARQTVPYF. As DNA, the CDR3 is TGTGCCATCAGTGAGCCGGCGAGACAGACGGTTCCGTACTTC.

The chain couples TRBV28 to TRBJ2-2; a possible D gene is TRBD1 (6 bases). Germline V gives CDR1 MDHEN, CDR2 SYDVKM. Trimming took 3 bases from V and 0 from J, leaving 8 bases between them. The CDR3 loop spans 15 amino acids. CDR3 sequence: CASSFAGANTGELFF. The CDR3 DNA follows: TGTGCCAGCAGTTTCGCAGGGGCGAACACCGGGGAGCTGTTTTTT.

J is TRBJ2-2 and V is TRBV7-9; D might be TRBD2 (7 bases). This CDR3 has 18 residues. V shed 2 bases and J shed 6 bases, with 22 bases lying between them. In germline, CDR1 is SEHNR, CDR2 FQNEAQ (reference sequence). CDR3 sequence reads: CASSLKGGKQGPAGELFF. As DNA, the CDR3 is TGTGCCAGCAGCTTAAAGGGAGGGAAACAGGGCCCAGCCGGGGAGCTGTTTTTT.

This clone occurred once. This CDR3 reads CASSLARGTEAFF. In nucleotides, the CDR3 is TGTGCCAGCAGCTTAGCGCGGGGCACTGAAGCTTTCTTT. The chain joins TRBV7-2 to TRBJ1-1; D call uncertain. The V end was cut by 0 bases, the J end by 4 bases, with 6 bases between. This CDR3 has 13 residues. Germline V gene data show CDR1 as SGHTA and CDR2 as FQGNSA.

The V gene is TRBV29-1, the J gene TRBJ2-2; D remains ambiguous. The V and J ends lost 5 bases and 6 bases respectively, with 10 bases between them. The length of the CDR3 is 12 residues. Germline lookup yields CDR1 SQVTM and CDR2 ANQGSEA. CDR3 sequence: CSVRVSPGELFF. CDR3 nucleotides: TGCAGCGTTCGAGTATCCCCCGGGGAGCTGTTTTTT.

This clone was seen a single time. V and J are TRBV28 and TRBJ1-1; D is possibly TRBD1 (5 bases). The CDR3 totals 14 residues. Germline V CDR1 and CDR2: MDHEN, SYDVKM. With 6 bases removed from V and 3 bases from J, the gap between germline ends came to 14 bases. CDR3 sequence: CASRGPGGYTEAFF. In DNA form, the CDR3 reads TGTGCCAGCAGAGGACCGGGGGGGTACACTGAAGCTTTCTTT.

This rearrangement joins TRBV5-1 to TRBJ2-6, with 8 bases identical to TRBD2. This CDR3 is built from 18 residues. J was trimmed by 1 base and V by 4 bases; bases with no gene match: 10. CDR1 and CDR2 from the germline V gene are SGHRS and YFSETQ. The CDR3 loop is CASSKGRGAPSGANVLTF. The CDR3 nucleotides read TGCGCCAGCAGCAAGGGGCGGGGGGCACCTTCTGGGGCCAACGTCCTGACTTTC.

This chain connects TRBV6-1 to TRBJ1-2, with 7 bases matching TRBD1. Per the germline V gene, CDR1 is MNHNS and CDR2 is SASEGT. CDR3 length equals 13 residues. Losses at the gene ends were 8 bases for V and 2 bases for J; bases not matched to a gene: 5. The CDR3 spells CASGGGLNYGYTF. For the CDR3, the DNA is TGTGCCAGCGGAGGGGGCCTAAACTATGGCTACACCTTC.

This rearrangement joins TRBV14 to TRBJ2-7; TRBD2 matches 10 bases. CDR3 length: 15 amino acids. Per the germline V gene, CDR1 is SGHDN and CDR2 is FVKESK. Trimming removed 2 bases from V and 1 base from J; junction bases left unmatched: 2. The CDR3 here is CASSQLAGASYEQYF. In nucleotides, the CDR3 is TGTGCCAGCAGCCAACTAGCGGGAGCATCCTACGAGCAGTACTTC.

Here the CDR3 DNA reads TGTGCCAGCTCACCACCGGCAGGGTACTATGGCTACACCTTC. This codes for CASSPPAGYYGYTF. The chain is built from TRBV18 and TRBJ1-2; possibly TRBD1 for D (5 bases). The CDR3 is 14 residues long. The germline gives CDR1 KGHSH, CDR2 LQKENI. Trimming took 0 bases from V and 3 from J, leaving 8 bases between them.